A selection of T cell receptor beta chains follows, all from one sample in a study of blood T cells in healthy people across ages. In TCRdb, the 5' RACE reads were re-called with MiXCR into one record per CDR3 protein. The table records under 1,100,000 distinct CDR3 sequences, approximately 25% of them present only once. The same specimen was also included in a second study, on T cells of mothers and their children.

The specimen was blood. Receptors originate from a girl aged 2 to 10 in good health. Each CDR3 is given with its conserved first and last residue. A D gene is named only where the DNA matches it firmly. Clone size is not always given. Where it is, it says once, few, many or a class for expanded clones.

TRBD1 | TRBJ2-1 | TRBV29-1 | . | TGCAGCGGAGGACAGGGGGGATCCTACAATGAGCAGTTCTTC | CSGGQGGSYNEQFF
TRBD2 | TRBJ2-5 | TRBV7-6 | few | TGTGCCAGCAGCTCCACCCTGGGACTAGCGGTGGTCGAGACCCAGTACTTC | CASSSTLGLAVVETQYF
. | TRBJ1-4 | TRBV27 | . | TGTGCCAGCAGTTTTAATGAGGGAGCTAATGAAAAACTGTTTTTT | CASSFNEGANEKLFF
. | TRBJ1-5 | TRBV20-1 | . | TGCAGTGCTCTTGGACAGTACGAAAGGAATCAGCCCCAGCATTTT | CSALGQYERNQPQHF
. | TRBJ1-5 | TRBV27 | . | TGTGCCAGCAGTCCCGGGACGTCGAATCAGCCCCAGCATTTT | CASSPGTSNQPQHF
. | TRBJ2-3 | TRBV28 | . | TGTGCCAGCAGTTTTTTCGGACCCAATGGTGATACGCAGTATTTT | CASSFFGPNGDTQYF
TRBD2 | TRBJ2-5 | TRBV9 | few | TGTGCCAGCAGCCCCTCGGGGGGTTCGAGTTCGGAGCAGTACTTC | CASSPSGGSSSEQYF
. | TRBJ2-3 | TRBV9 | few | TGTGCCAGCAGCGTGATGGGGAAGTACACAGATACGCAGTATTTT | CASSVMGKYTDTQYF
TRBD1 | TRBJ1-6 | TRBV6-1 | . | TGCGCCAGCAGCGAAGTAATTCGGGACAGGGGAGGTTCACCCCTCCACTTT | CASSEVIRDRGGSPLHF
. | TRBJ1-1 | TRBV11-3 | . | TGTGCCAGCAGCTCCTGGACGTTAGAAGCTTTCTTT | CASSSWTLEAFF
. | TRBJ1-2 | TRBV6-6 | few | TGTGCCAGCAGTTACTCGCAGGGCATAGATGGCTACACCTTC | CASSYSQGIDGYTF
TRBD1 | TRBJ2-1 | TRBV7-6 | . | TGTGCCAGCAGCTTATACCGACAGGGGCAGTTCTTC | CASSLYRQGQFF
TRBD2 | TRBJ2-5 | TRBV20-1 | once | TGCAGTGCTAGAGATGGGGAACTAGCGGGGACCGCCCAAGAGACCCAGTACTTC | CSARDGELAGTAQETQYF
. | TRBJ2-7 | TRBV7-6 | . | TGTGCCAGCAGCTTAGCACCGGGACCCTACGAGCAGTACTTC | CASSLAPGPYEQYF
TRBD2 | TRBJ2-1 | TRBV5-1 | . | TGCGCCAGCAGCTTTCGGGCTAGCGGGGGGTACAATGAGCAGTTCTTC | CASSFRASGGYNEQFF
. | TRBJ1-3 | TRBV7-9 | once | TGTGCCAGCAGCTGGGCCATCTCTGGAAACACCATATATTTT | CASSWAISGNTIYF
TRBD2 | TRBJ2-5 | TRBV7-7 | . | TGTGCTAGCAGCTTATCGGTGGCGGGAGATAGAGAGACCCAGTACTTC | CASSLSVAGDRETQYF
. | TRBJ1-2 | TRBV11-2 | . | TGTGCCAGCAGCCGAAAAGATTGGTATGGCTACACCTTC | CASSRKDWYGYTF
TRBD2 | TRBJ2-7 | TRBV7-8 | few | TGTGCCAGCAGCTTTCTTACTAGCGGGGGGGCCCACGAGCAGTACTTC | CASSFLTSGGAHEQYF
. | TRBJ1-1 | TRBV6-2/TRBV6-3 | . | TGTGCCAGCAGTGTTGGGATCATGAACACTGAAGCTTTCTTT | CASSVGIMNTEAFF
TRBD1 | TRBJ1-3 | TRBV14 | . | TGTGCCAGCAGCCAAGGTCATATGACAGGGTACTCTGGAAACACCATATATTTT | CASSQGHMTGYSGNTIYF
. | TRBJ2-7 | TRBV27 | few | TGTGCCAGCAGTATCCTCCCGGACAGCTCCTACGAGCAGTACTTC | CASSILPDSSYEQYF
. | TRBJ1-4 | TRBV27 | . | TGTGCCAGCAGCAGAACACAGGGAACTAATGAAAAACTGTTTTTT | CASSRTQGTNEKLFF
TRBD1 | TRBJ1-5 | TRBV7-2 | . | TGTGCCAGCAGCTGGTCAACAGGGGAACAGCCCCAGCATTTT | CASSWSTGEQPQHF
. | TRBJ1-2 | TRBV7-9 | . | TGTGCCAGCAGCTTCTTGGACAGACTTAACTATGGCTACACCTTC | CASSFLDRLNYGYTF
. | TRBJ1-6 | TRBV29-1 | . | TGCAGCGTTGAAGACGAGGCCTTCACCCTCCACTTT | CSVEDEAFTLHF
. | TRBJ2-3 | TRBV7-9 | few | TGTGCCCTGGGGGGAGATACGCAGTATTTT | CALGGDTQYF
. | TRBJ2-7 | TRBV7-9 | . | TGTGCCAGCAGCTCCCCTGAGGGGGTCAAAGACGAGCAGTACTTC | CASSSPEGVKDEQYF
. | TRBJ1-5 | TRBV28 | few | TGTGCCAGCAGACCCCCCAATCAGCCCCAGCATTTT | CASRPPNQPQHF
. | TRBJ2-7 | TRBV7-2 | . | TGTGCCAGCAGCTTGGCGCGGGACTCCTACGAGCAGTACTTC | CASSLARDSYEQYF
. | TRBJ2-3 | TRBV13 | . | TGTGCCAGCAGCGTTACAGGGCGTCGGACGCAGTATTTT | CASSVTGRRTQYF
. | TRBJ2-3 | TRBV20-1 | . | TGCAGTGCTAACGCCGGAGGCACGCAGTATTTT | CSANAGGTQYF